This T cell receptor beta chain was sequenced for a study of CD8+CD57+ T cells in acquired aplastic anemia. Study information: An average of roughly 3 ug of DNA was obtained from sorted CD4+ and CD8+ cells.

With respect to this clonotype: Its antigen is not identified.

Genomic DNA templated the TCR beta VDJ and CDR3 profiling. Each CDR3 protein is one row after TCRdb ran MiXCR on the reads. The sample lists about 180,000 distinct CDR3 sequences, around 60% occurring once. The patients chosen for sequencing had shown expansion of CD8+CD57+ cells (detected by flow cytometry). General study findings and limits: With respect to CD8+ Simpson's diversity, patients and controls did not differ significantly.

This CDR3 is 12 amino acids long. Trimming removed 11 bases from V and 1 base from J, with 11 bases in between. Germline V CDR1 and CDR2: SGHTA, FQGNSA. This TCR came from a human donor with aplastic anemia. The material sequenced was sorted CD4+, CD8+, or CD8+CD57+ T cells (not recorded which) from PBMCs. The genes are TRBV7-2 and TRBJ1-1, with no clear D. In nucleotides, the CDR3 is TGTGCCGGGCCCAGACCGAACACTGAAGCTTTCTTT. Its translation: CAGPRPNTEAFF.